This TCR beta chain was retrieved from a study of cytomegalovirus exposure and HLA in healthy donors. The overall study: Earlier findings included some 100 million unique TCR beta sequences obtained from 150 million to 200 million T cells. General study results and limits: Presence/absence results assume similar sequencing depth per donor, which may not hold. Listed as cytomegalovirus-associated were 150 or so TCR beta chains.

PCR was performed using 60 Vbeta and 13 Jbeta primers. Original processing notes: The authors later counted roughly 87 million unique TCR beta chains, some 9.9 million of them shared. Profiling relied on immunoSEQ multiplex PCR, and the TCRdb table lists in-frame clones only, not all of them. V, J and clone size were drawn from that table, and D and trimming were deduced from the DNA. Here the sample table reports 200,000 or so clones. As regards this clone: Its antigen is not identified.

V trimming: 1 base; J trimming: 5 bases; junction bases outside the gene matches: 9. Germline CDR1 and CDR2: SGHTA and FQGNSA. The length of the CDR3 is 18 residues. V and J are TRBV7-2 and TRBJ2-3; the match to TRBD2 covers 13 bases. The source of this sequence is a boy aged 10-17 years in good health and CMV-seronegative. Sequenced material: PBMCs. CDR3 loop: CASSLELAGGPLGDTQYF. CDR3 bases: TGTGCCAGCAGCTTAGAACTAGCGGGGGGGCCATTGGGAGATACGCAGTATTTT.